Detailed here is one T cell receptor (beta chain). The CDR3 loop spans 14 amino acids. Germline V gene lookup returns CDR1 MRHNA and CDR2 SNTAGT. V was pared by 0 bases and J by 9 bases, with 12 bases between. This sample is drawn from a study of shared clonotypes between healthy human individuals. Looking at the study overall: CD4 naive cells filled three plates per donor, CD4 memory three, CD8 naive two and CD8 memory one.

CD45RO negativity and positive selection for CCR7 defined naive CD8 cells, a population that excluded terminally differentiated effector memory CD45RA+ cells. Method: immunoSEQ multiplex PCR; TCRdb's copy keeps in-frame clones and lacks some. This sample yields around 2,000,000 clones, of which about 95% are seen a single time; 0.85% to 1.3% belongs to the top ten. The receptor was derived from a man aged 18 to 30 in good health. The chain carries TRBV6-4 and TRBJ1-3; the D is unclear. The sequenced material came from naive CD8+ T cells sorted from blood. The CDR3 reads CASSDSAFAGTIYF. CDR3 nucleotide sequence: TGTGCCAGCAGTGACTCGGCGTTTGCGGGCACCATATATTTT.